Below are 17 T cell receptor beta chains sequenced from a single sample in a study of control samples from healthy donors and cancer patients. Clones were sequenced by immunoSEQ multiplex PCR, and TCRdb holds only the in-frame ones, with some missing. The sample comprises 170,000 or so clones, 90% to 95% of which are singletons, and about 8.5% rests with the top ten. Specimen: blood. These receptors were collected from a woman aged 40 to 49 in good health.

There are a few counts of this clone. The CDR3 is CASSLGGLVTTDTQYF. The CDR3 DNA reads TGTGCCAGCAGCTTAGGCGGTCTAGTGACGACAGATACGCAGTATTTT. The V and J genes are TRBV13 and TRBJ2-3, with D hard to call. Trimming cost V 0 bases and J 3 bases, with 13 bases left between them. Germline lookup yields CDR1 PRHDT and CDR2 FYEKMQ (reference sequence). CDR3 length equals 16 residues.

The genes are TRBV27 and TRBJ1-3, with 8 bases aligning to TRBD1. This CDR3 spans 14 amino acids. Germline CDR1 is MNHEY and CDR2 is SMNVEV (reference sequence). Unmatched junction bases numbered 5, after V lost 7 bases and J lost 3 bases. CDR3 in amino acids: CASKGTGHGNTIYF. In DNA, the CDR3 is TGTGCCAGCAAAGGGACAGGCCATGGAAACACCATATATTTT.

This clone appeared once. This sequence joins TRBV19 and TRBJ2-7; D is possibly TRBD2 (5 bases). Trimming took 4 bases from V and 2 from J, leaving 12 bases between them. This CDR3 region has 14 residues. Germline CDR1 LNHDA, CDR2 SQIVND (reference sequence). The CDR3, as DNA: TGTGCCAGTAGTACCGGCGACTACACCTACGAGCAGTACTTC. It codes for CASSTGDYTYEQYF.

V is TRBV5-1 and J is TRBJ2-3; D is uncertain. The germline gives CDR1 SGHRS, CDR2 YFSETQ. This CDR3 is built from 13 residues. The V end lost 1 base, the J end lost 4 bases, and 7 bases lay between the germline ends. The CDR3 region is CASSLPGSDTQYF. The DNA of the CDR3 is TGCGCCAGCAGCTTGCCAGGCTCAGATACGCAGTATTTT.

This sequence joins TRBV9 and TRBJ2-1; no clear D. The V gene lost 3 bases and the J gene lost 5 bases, with 3 bases spanning the gap. The CDR3 is made up of 11 amino acids. The germline CDR1 and CDR2 sequences are SGDLS and YYNGEE. CDR3 sequence (DNA): TGTGCCAGCAGCGCGAACAATGAGCAGTTCTTC. It yields the protein CASSANNEQFF.

This sequence joins TRBV5-6 and TRBJ2-7; 8 bases map to TRBD2. This CDR3 region has 15 residues. Germline loops: CDR1 SGHDT, CDR2 YYEEEE. The J segment lost 2 bases and the V segment lost 4 bases, leaving 8 bases of the junction unmatched. Here the CDR3 reads CASSRELAETYEQYF. CDR3 sequence (DNA): TGTGCCAGCAGCCGCGAACTAGCGGAGACCTACGAGCAGTACTTC.

The chain is built from TRBV9 and TRBJ1-6, with no clear D. The CDR3 has 12 amino acids. Germline-derived CDR1 and CDR2 are SGDLS and YYNGEE. Trimming left V 7 bases short and J 3 bases short, with 5 bases between. The CDR3 sequence: CASAFYNSPLHF. The CDR3 DNA sequence: TGTGCCAGCGCATTCTATAATTCACCCCTCCACTTT.

J is TRBJ1-5 and V is TRBV18; D not certain. Trimming removed 0 bases at V and 2 bases at J, with 5 bases between. CDR3 length equals 14 residues. Germline V gives CDR1 KGHSH, CDR2 LQKENI. The CDR3 DNA follows: TGTGCCAGCTCACCACCGACGGGCAATCAGCCCCAGCATTTT. It codes for CASSPPTGNQPQHF.

The V call is TRBV19, the J call TRBJ2-5, with a tentative D call TRBD1 (6 bases). Germline V gene data show CDR1 as LNHDA and CDR2 as SQIVND (reference sequence). The CDR3 length is 14 residues. V lost 2 bases and J lost 6, with 13 bases in between. The CDR3 sequence is CASSILSDSQTQYF. The CDR3 coding sequence is TGTGCCAGTAGTATACTCTCGGACAGTCAGACCCAGTACTTC.

This chain uses TRBV4-3 with TRBJ2-1; unclear D gene. Germline V gene data show CDR1 as LGHNA and CDR2 as YSLEER. The CDR3 has 17 residues. V lost 1 base and J 0 bases, leaving 13 bases between the germline ends. CDR3 sequence (DNA): TGCGCCAGCAGCCAAGGGTTAACTATTAACTCCTACAATGAGCAGTTCTTC. It yields the protein CASSQGLTINSYNEQFF.

The V gene is TRBV27, the J gene TRBJ1-1; the D is unclear. V gave up 3 bases and J gave up 1 base, with 6 bases separating them. This CDR3 comprises 13 residues. Looked up from germline, CDR1 is MNHEY and CDR2 is SMNVEV (reference sequence). The CDR3 nucleotides read TGTGCCAGCAGTTTTTACAAGAACACTGAAGCTTTCTTT. This encodes CASSFYKNTEAFF.

The chain links TRBV12-3 or TRBV12-4 to TRBJ1-1; TRBD1 aligns across 11 bases. This CDR3 region has 13 residues. With 6 bases clipped from V and 11 bases from J, the junction kept 8 bases outside the gene matches. CDR3 region: CASSPGQGGDAFF. The CDR3 DNA sequence: TGTGCCAGCAGCCCGGGACAGGGGGGGGATGCTTTCTTT.

The chain links TRBV5-1 to TRBJ1-2; D uncertain. There are 15 residues in the CDR3. Trimming removed 4 bases from V and 4 bases from J, with 17 bases in between. In germline, CDR1 is SGHRS, CDR2 YFSETQ. The CDR3 sequence is CASSERTQQIYGYTF. CDR3 nucleotides: TGCGCCAGCAGCGAACGGACCCAGCAGATCTATGGCTACACCTTC. Filled out from reference TRBV5-1 and TRBJ1-2, the complete variable domain reads KAGVTQTPRYLIKTRGQQVTLSCSPISGHRSVSWYQQTPGQGLQFLFEYFSETQRNKGNFPGRFSGRQFSNSRSEMNVSTLELGDSALYLCASSERTQQIYGYTFGSGTRLTVV.

The V and J genes are TRBV3-1 (or the pseudogene TRBV3-2) and TRBJ1-1; D gene unclear. Trimming cost V 6 bases and J 4 bases, with 12 bases left between them. This CDR3 region has 13 residues. Germline V lookup: CDR1 LGHDT, CDR2 YNNKEL (reference sequence). The CDR3 bases are TGTGCCAGCAGAAAGTCCCTGATCACTGAAGCTTTCTTT. As protein: CASRKSLITEAFF.

The chain has TRBV6-2 or TRBV6-3 and TRBJ1-4; no definite D call. Germline V lookup: CDR1 MNHEY, CDR2 SVGEGT. Trimming removed 2 bases at V and 5 bases at J, with 15 bases between. This CDR3 comprises 16 residues. The CDR3 nucleotides read TGTGCCAGCAGTTACCTTCGTTTTGGAGGGAATGAAAAACTGTTTTTT. Protein: CASSYLRFGGNEKLFF.

This chain joins TRBV5-1 and TRBJ1-3; D is undetermined. CDR3 length equals 14 residues. CDR1 SGHRS and CDR2 YFSETQ come from the germline V gene. Trimming removed 4 bases from V and 4 bases from J, with 12 bases in between. The CDR3 nucleotides are TGCGCCAGCAGCGACCGGACGGGCGGAAACACCATATATTTT. Amino acids: CASSDRTGGNTIYF.

This clone was counted once. The V and J genes are TRBV6-6 and TRBJ2-2, with 8 bases fitting TRBD1. Unmatched junction bases numbered 10, after V lost 7 bases and J lost 3 bases. This CDR3 spans 16 amino acids. The V gene's germline CDR1 is MNHNY and CDR2 SVGAGI (reference sequence). The CDR3 DNA reads TGTGCCAGCACGCCGACCAGGGGGCAGGACACCGGGGAGCTGTTTTTT. Protein product: CASTPTRGQDTGELFF.